This T cell receptor beta chain emerged from a study of cytomegalovirus exposure and HLA in healthy donors. Germline lookup yields CDR1 SGHTA and CDR2 FQGTGA. The length of the CDR3 is 15 residues. The ends lost 5 bases at V and 7 bases at J; junction bases unmatched: 5. Vbeta (60) and Jbeta (13) primers were used in the PCR. The table came from immunoSEQ multiplex PCR; TCRdb's copy has only in-frame clones and leaves some out. This table holds 200,000 or so clones, about 76% found once. The receptor comes from a male donor in good health and CMV-seropositive. The chain joins TRBV7-3 to TRBJ2-1, with 13 bases aligning to TRBD2. The sequenced sample consisted of PBMCs. The CDR3 nucleotides read TGTGCCAGCAGCCGGACTAGCGGGAGCGGGAATGAGCAGTTCTTC. Encoded protein: CASSRTSGSGNEQFF.